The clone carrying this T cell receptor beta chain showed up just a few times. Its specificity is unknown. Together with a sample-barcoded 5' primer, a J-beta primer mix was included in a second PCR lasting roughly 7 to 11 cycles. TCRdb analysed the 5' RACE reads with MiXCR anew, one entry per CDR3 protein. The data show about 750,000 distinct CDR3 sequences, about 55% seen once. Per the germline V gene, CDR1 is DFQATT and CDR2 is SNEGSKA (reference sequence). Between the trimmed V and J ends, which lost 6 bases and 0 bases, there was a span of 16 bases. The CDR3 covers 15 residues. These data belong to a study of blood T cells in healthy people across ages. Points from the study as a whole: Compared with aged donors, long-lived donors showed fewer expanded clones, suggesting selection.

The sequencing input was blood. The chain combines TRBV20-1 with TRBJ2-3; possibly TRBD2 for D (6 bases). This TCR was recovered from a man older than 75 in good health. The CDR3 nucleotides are TGCAGTGCCTTGGGGGGACGTCTCAGCACAGATACGCAGTATTTT. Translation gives CSALGGRLSTDTQYF.